The 30 T cell receptor beta chains presented below share a single source sample, sequenced in a study of a mutant IDH1 vaccine in newly diagnosed glioma. Time point given: week 11, during vaccination. Vaccine doses each comprised 300 ug of mutant IDH1 20-mer peptide, with topical imiquimod. Sequencing used immunoSEQ multiplex PCR; TCRdb keeps in-frame clones, though not all of them. The table has 50,000 to 65,000 clones, 75% to 95% seen once. Antigens of these TCRs are unknown. Material: PBMCs, obtained from a glioma patient whose treatment included an IDH1 peptide vaccine. The receptors derive from a man aged 45 to 65 with glioma.

V usage is TRBV30 and J usage is TRBJ1-2, with 7 bases lining up with TRBD1. Trimming took 4 bases from V and 6 from J; bases not matched to a gene: 8. The V gene's germline CDR1 is GTSNPN and CDR2 SVGIG (reference sequence). There are 13 residues in the CDR3. This CDR3 is CAWTKQGYDGYTF. CDR3 nucleotides: TGTGCCTGGACCAAACAGGGGTACGATGGCTACACCTTC.

The chain couples TRBV2 to TRBJ2-1, with TRBD1 identical over 10 bases. Germline V lookup: CDR1 SNHLY, CDR2 FYNNEI. After removal of 6 bases from V and 7 bases from J, the junction contained 9 bases not matched to a gene. CDR3 length: 15 residues. The CDR3 DNA is TGTGCCAGCAGCCTCAGACAGGGGGCACAGAATGAGCAGTTCTTC. It translates to CASSLRQGAQNEQFF.

The CDR3 DNA follows: TGTGCCAGCAGTTTAGCGACAGGGTTAAACACTGAAGCTTTCTTT. Translated: CASSLATGLNTEAFF. The chain is built from TRBV28 and TRBJ1-1; 7 nucleotides match TRBD1. Germline V gives CDR1 MDHEN, CDR2 SYDVKM. This CDR3 has 15 amino acids. V lost 2 bases and J lost 2; bases outside the gene matches: 5. Drawing the rest from reference TRBV28 and TRBJ1-1, the complete variable domain is DVKVTQSSRYLVKRTGEKVFLECVQDMDHENMFWYRQDPGLGLRLIYFSYDVKMKEKGDIPEGYSVSREKKERFSLILESASTNQTSMYLCASSLATGLNTEAFFGQGTRLTVV.

This chain joins TRBV4-1 and TRBJ1-2, with D hard to call. The V and J ends lost 0 bases and 2 bases respectively, with 13 bases between them. The CDR3 runs to 16 residues. Germline V gives CDR1 MGHRA, CDR2 YSYEKL. The CDR3 sequence: CASSQDVTRNNYGYTF. The CDR3 region has the DNA TGCGCCAGCAGCCAAGATGTCACCAGAAACAACTATGGCTACACCTTC.

The CDR3 loop is CASSSRQAYGYTF. CDR3 DNA sequence: TGTGCCAGCAGTTCCCGGCAGGCTTATGGCTACACCTTC. The chain carries TRBV27 and TRBJ1-2; D ambiguous. Germline CDR1 is MNHEY and CDR2 is SMNVEV (reference sequence). This CDR3 contains 13 residues. V lost 4 bases and J lost 5, with 11 bases in between.

The V gene is TRBV5-1, the J gene TRBJ2-5, with TRBD2 matching 10 bases. CDR3 size: 16 residues. Germline lookup yields CDR1 SGHRS and CDR2 YFSETQ. With 5 bases clipped from V and 1 base from J, the junction kept 8 bases outside the gene matches. CDR3 sequence reads: CASRSYSGGPQETQYF. The CDR3 DNA is TGCGCCAGCAGATCCTATAGCGGGGGGCCCCAAGAGACCCAGTACTTC.

The genes are TRBV28 and TRBJ1-2, with TRBD1 identical over 9 bases. CDR1 MDHEN and CDR2 SYDVKM come from the germline V gene. The V gene end was trimmed by 5 bases and the J gene end by 4 bases; junction bases not matched to a gene: 2. CDR3 length: 13 residues. The CDR3 reads CASSPGQGYGYTF. The DNA for the CDR3 is TGTGCCAGCAGTCCGGGACAGGGCTATGGCTACACCTTC.

This clone was counted a few times. The chain couples TRBV9 to TRBJ1-3; D unclear. The CDR3 consists of 14 residues. The V end was cut by 3 bases, the J end by 2 bases, with 9 bases between. CDR1 is SGDLS and CDR2 is YYNGEE in the germline V gene. The CDR3 DNA sequence: TGTGCCAGCAGCGCGGGTAGTGCTGGAAACACCATATATTTT. Protein product: CASSAGSAGNTIYF.

CDR3 region: CASSLEGGAEKLFF. The CDR3 bases are TGCGCCAGCAGCTTGGAAGGGGGCGCTGAAAAACTGTTTTTT. The chain recombines TRBV5-1 with TRBJ1-4; 7 nucleotides match TRBD1. The CDR3 is 14 amino acids. The V gene's germline CDR1 is SGHRS and CDR2 YFSETQ. V lost 0 bases to trimming and J lost 7 bases; unmatched junction nucleotides: 3.

The chain couples TRBV19 to TRBJ1-2, with D perhaps matching TRBD1 (5 bases). The CDR3 has 13 residues. V gave up 7 bases and J gave up 8 bases, with 17 bases separating them. CDR1 is LNHDA and CDR2 is SQIVND in the germline V gene (reference sequence). The CDR3 spells CASTSRGDWGYTF. The CDR3 DNA is TGTGCCAGTACCTCCCGAGGGGACTGGGGCTACACCTTC.

The chain carries TRBV6-6 and TRBJ1-6; tentatively, D is TRBD1 (5 bases). V shed 6 bases and J shed 7 bases, with 13 bases lying between them. Germline CDR1 and CDR2: MNHNY and SVGAGI (reference sequence). The CDR3 is 14 amino acids. The CDR3 reads CASRPGRGNSPLHF. CDR3 sequence (DNA): TGTGCCAGCAGACCGGGACGAGGCAATTCACCCCTCCACTTT.

The genes are TRBV7-6 and TRBJ2-3, with no clear D. Germline V gene data show CDR1 as SGHVS and CDR2 as FNYEAQ. The length of the CDR3 is 13 residues. The V end lost 8 bases, the J end lost 3 bases, and 12 bases lay between the germline ends. In nucleotides, the CDR3 is TGTGCCAGCGTTAAGGGCGCGACAGATACGCAGTATTTT. This translates into CASVKGATDTQYF.

This sequence joins TRBV20-1 and TRBJ2-1; 7 bases are a match to TRBD1. The CDR3 has 11 amino acids. Germline V gene lookup returns CDR1 DFQATT and CDR2 SNEGSKA (reference sequence). V shed 7 bases, J shed 13 bases, and the junction held 10 bases outside the gene matches. The CDR3 spells CSVATGLTQFF. In nucleotides, the CDR3 is TGCAGTGTCGCGACAGGGCTTACCCAGTTCTTC.

The CDR3 DNA reads as TGTGCCAGCAGGACAGGGGGCCGGGAGCAGTTCTTC. Its protein is CASRTGGREQFF. The chain is built from TRBV2 and TRBJ2-1; 10 positions match TRBD1. The CDR3 contains 12 residues. V was clipped by 6 bases and J by 10 bases; unmatched bases: 3. Germline V gene sequence: CDR1 SNHLY, CDR2 FYNNEI.

This clone has only one observation. The CDR3 DNA sequence: TGTGCCAGCAGCGACAGGACAGGCTCCTACGAGCAGTACTTC. It specifies CASSDRTGSYEQYF. The rearrangement joins TRBV7-8 to TRBJ2-7; 7 nucleotides match TRBD1. Unmatched junction bases numbered 4, after V lost 5 bases and J lost 0 bases. The CDR3 runs to 14 residues. Germline V gives CDR1 SGHVS, CDR2 FQNEAQ. Full variable domain (missing parts from reference TRBV7-8 and TRBJ2-7): GAGVSQSPRYKVAKRGQDVALRCDPISGHVSLFWYQQALGQGPEFLTYFQNEAQLDKSGLPSDRFFAERPEGSVSTLKIQRTQQEDSAVYLCASSDRTGSYEQYFGPGTRLTVT.

The table lists this clone with a count of one. The chain links TRBV21-1 to TRBJ2-1. TRBV21-1 is an annotated pseudogene. There are 15 residues in the CDR3. CDR3 protein: CASTARGMGRGEQFF. DNA of the CDR3: TGTGCCAGCACCGCCAGAGGGATGGGAAGGGGAGAGCAGTTCTTC.

The V gene is TRBV4-1, the J gene TRBJ2-2; no clear D gene. CDR1 is MGHRA, CDR2 YSYEKL, per germline. The CDR3 contains 13 residues. Trimming took 0 bases from V and 7 from J, leaving 6 bases between them. Written as DNA, the CDR3 is TGCGCCAGCAGCCAAGATCGGATCGGGGAGCTGTTTTTT. Amino acid sequence: CASSQDRIGELFF.

This CDR3 is CSVEGDYAEQFF. The CDR3 coding sequence is TGCAGCGTTGAAGGGGACTATGCTGAGCAGTTCTTC. The chain uses TRBV29-1 and TRBJ2-1; TRBD2 aligns across 7 bases. CDR1 is SQVTM, CDR2 ANQGSEA, per germline. The trim removed 1 base at V and 9 bases at J, leaving 3 bases unmatched. The CDR3 is 12 amino acids.

The chain links TRBV5-6 to TRBJ2-7; D call uncertain. The CDR3 runs 14 residues. CDR1 is SGHDT, CDR2 YYEEEE, per germline. V was cut by 3 bases and J by 1 base, with 11 bases left in between. The CDR3 nucleotides are TGTGCCAGCAGCTCTGGCGCTACGTCCTACGAGCAGTACTTC. This gives the protein CASSSGATSYEQYF.

The genes are TRBV28 and TRBJ2-5; D gene ambiguous. This CDR3 has 14 residues. From germline, CDR1 is MDHEN and CDR2 SYDVKM. Trimming left V 3 bases short and J 5 bases short, with 13 bases between. The CDR3 DNA reads TGTGCCAGCAGTTTGGTCCCGAATTGGGAGACCCAGTACTTC. This translates into CASSLVPNWETQYF. The full variable domain, in which reference TRBV28 and TRBJ2-5 provide the parts outside the CDR3, is DVKVTQSSRYLVKRTGEKVFLECVQDMDHENMFWYRQDPGLGLRLIYFSYDVKMKEKGDIPEGYSVSREKKERFSLILESASTNQTSMYLCASSLVPNWETQYFGPGTRLLVL.

This clone was recorded only once. The chain joins TRBV5-1 to TRBJ2-5; the D gene could be TRBD1 or TRBD2 (6 bases each). The V end lost 5 bases, the J end lost 0 bases, and 14 bases lay between the germline ends. The CDR3 runs to 15 residues. Germline CDR1 is SGHRS and CDR2 is YFSETQ. CDR3 DNA: TGCGCCAGCAGGGGGGGCAGGGTGTACCAAGAGACCCAGTACTTC. It yields the protein CASRGGRVYQETQYF.

This chain joins TRBV2 and TRBJ2-3; 7 bases map to TRBD1. Germline CDR1 reads SNHLY; CDR2 reads FYNNEI. The V segment lost 6 bases and the J segment 2 bases; nucleotides outside the gene matches: 5. The CDR3 runs 14 residues. The CDR3 loop is CASRGTGDTDTQYF. The CDR3 bases are TGTGCCAGCAGGGGTACAGGGGACACAGATACGCAGTATTTT.

This clone was seen more than once but under ten times. This chain joins TRBV5-6 and TRBJ2-1; D is uncertain. Germline loops: CDR1 SGHDT, CDR2 YYEEEE. Trimming pared 3 bases from V and 10 bases from J, leaving 8 bases between. CDR3 length: 11 residues. CDR3 protein: CASSYEDEQFF. DNA for the CDR3: TGTGCCAGCAGCTACGAAGACGAGCAGTTCTTC.

The V gene is TRBV18, the J gene TRBJ2-6; D gene unclear. V was trimmed by 2 bases and J by 0 bases, leaving 5 bases between them. The CDR3 runs to 15 residues. Germline values: CDR1 KGHSH, CDR2 LQKENI. This CDR3 reads CASSPTISGANVLTF. In nucleotides, the CDR3 is TGTGCCAGCTCACCAACGATCTCTGGGGCCAACGTCCTGACTTTC. The whole variable domain, filled in from reference TRBV18 and TRBJ2-6, reads NAGVMQNPRHLVRRRGQEARLRCSPMKGHSHVYWYRQLPEEGLKFMVYLQKENIIDESGMPKERFSAEFPKEGPSILRIQQVVRGDSAAYFCASSPTISGANVLTFGAGSRLTVL.

This chain uses TRBV5-6 with TRBJ2-7, with 8 bases matching TRBD2. CDR1 is SGHDT and CDR2 is YYEEEE in the germline V gene. The CDR3 is 17 amino acids. Unmatched junction bases numbered 10, after V lost 0 bases and J lost 2 bases. The CDR3 loop reads CASSLEIELAATYEQYF. The CDR3 DNA follows: TGTGCCAGCAGCTTGGAAATAGAACTAGCGGCCACCTACGAGCAGTACTTC.

The chain is built from TRBV7-6 and TRBJ1-1; D may be TRBD1 (5 bases). Looked up from germline, CDR1 is SGHVS and CDR2 is FNYEAQ. Trimming cost V 1 base and J 6 bases, with 12 bases left between them. This CDR3 has 14 residues. CDR3 nucleotides: TGTGCCAGCAGCTTAGGGGATGGAGGGGCTGAAGCTTTCTTT. It yields the protein CASSLGDGGAEAFF. Drawing the rest from reference TRBV7-6 and TRBJ1-1, the complete variable domain is GAGVSQSPRYKVTKRGQDVALRCDPISGHVSLYWYRQALGQGPEFLTYFNYEAQQDKSGLPNDRFSAERPEGSISTLTIQRTEQRDSAMYRCASSLGDGGAEAFFGQGTRLTVV.

By sample fraction, this clone is medium-sized. The rearrangement links TRBV19 to TRBJ1-2; D gene uncertain. V was pared by 3 bases and J by 6 bases, with 11 bases between. This CDR3 is built from 13 residues. Germline V lookup: CDR1 LNHDA, CDR2 SQIVND (reference sequence). This CDR3 reads CASSIGELDGYTF. CDR3 DNA: TGTGCCAGTAGTATTGGGGAGTTGGATGGCTACACCTTC.

V gene TRBV2 combines with J gene TRBJ1-2, with unresolved D. Trimming removed 2 bases at V and 2 bases at J, with 3 bases between. This CDR3 has 12 residues. The V gene's germline CDR1 is SNHLY and CDR2 FYNNEI. The CDR3 DNA sequence: TGTGCCAGCAGTGAATGGAACTATGGCTACACCTTC. Protein product: CASSEWNYGYTF.

This clone has a single count. The gene calls are TRBV7-3 and TRBJ2-1, with 10 bases aligning to TRBD2. Looked up from germline, CDR1 is SGHTA and CDR2 is FQGTGA. This CDR3 is built from 16 residues. With V trimmed by 5 bases and J by 1 base, 5 bases remained unmatched. CDR3 residues: CASSLSGRQSYNEQFF. CDR3 in DNA: TGTGCCAGCAGCCTTAGCGGGAGGCAGTCCTACAATGAGCAGTTCTTC.

V usage is TRBV10-3 and J usage is TRBJ2-1; possibly TRBD2 for D (5 bases). With 4 bases removed from V and 10 bases from J, the gap between germline ends came to 8 bases. The CDR3 runs 11 residues. Germline-derived CDR1 and CDR2 are ENHRY and SYGVKD. CDR3 region: CAISAWEEQFF. The CDR3 nucleotides are TGTGCCATCAGTGCATGGGAGGAGCAGTTCTTC.